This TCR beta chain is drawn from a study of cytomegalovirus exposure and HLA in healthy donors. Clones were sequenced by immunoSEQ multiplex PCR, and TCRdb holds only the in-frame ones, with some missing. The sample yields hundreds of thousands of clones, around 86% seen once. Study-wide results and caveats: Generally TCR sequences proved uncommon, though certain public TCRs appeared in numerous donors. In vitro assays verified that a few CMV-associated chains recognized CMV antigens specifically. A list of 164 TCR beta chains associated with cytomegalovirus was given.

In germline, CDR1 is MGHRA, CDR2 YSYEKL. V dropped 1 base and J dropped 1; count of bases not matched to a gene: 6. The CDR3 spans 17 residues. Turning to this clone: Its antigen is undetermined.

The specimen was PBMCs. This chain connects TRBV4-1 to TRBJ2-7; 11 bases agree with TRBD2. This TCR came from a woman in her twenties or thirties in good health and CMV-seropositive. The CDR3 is CASSQVGSGRGSYEQYF. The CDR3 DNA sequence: TGCGCCAGCAGCCAAGTGGGTAGCGGGAGGGGGTCCTACGAGCAGTACTTC.